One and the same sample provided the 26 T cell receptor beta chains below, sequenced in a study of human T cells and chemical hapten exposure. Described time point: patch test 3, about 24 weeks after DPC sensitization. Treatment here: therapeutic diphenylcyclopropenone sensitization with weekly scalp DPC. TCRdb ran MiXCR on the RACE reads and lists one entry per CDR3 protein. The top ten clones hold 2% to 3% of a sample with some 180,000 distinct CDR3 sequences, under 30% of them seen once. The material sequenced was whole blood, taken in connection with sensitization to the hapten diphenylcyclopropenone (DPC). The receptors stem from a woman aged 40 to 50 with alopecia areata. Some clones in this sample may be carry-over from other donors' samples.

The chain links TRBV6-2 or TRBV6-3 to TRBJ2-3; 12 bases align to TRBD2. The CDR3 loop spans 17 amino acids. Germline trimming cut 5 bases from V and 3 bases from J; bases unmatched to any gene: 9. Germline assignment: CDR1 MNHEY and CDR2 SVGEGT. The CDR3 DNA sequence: TGTGCCAGCAGTCCTAGCGGGAGGGCCGTCCGGACAGATACGCAGTATTTT. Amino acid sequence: CASSPSGRAVRTDTQYF.

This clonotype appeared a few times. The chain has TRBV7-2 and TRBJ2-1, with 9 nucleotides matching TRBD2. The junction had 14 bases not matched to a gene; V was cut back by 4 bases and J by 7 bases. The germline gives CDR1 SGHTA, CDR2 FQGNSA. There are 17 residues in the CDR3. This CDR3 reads CASSWATWAGGGNEQFF. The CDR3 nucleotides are TGTGCCAGCAGCTGGGCAACGTGGGCGGGAGGGGGAAATGAGCAGTTCTTC.

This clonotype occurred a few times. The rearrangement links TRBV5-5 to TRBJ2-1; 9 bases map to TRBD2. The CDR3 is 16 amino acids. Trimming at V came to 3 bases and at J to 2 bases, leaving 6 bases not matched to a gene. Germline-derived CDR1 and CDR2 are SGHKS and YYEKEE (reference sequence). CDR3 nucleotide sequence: TGTGCCAGCAGCTGGGAAATAGCGGGAGCCTACAATGAGCAGTTCTTC. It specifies CASSWEIAGAYNEQFF.

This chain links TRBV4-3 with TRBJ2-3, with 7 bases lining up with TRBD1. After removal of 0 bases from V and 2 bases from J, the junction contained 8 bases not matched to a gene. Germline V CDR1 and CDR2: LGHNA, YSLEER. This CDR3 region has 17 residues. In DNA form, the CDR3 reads TGCGCCAGCAGCCAAGATTATAGGGACAGCCTCACAGATACGCAGTATTTT. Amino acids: CASSQDYRDSLTDTQYF.

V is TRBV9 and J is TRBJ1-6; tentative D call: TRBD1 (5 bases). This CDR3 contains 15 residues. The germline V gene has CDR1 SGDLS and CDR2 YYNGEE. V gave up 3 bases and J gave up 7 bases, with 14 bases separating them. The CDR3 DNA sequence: TGTGCCAGCAGCGAGGAGGGGCAGATAAATTCACCCCTCCACTTT. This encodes CASSEEGQINSPLHF.

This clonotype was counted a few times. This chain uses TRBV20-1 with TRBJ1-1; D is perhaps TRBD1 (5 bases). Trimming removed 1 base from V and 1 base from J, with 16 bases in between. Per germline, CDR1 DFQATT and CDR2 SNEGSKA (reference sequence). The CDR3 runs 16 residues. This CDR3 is CSARALGRQTNTEAFF. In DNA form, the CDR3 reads TGCAGTGCTAGAGCCCTAGGCAGACAGACGAACACTGAAGCTTTCTTT.

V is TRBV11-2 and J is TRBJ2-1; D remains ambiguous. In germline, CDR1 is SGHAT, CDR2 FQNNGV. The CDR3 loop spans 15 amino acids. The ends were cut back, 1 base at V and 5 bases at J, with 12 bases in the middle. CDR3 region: CASSLASSSNNEQFF. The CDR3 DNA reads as TGTGCCAGCAGCTTAGCGTCCTCGTCGAACAATGAGCAGTTCTTC.

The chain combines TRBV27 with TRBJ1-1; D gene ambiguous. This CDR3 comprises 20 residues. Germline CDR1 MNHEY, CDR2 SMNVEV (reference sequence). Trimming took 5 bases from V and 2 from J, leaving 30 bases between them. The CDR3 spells CASSRLLGLSEFASNTEAFF. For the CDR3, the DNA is TGTGCCAGCAGTCGCCTTTTAGGGCTGAGTGAGTTCGCTTCCAACACTGAAGCTTTCTTT.

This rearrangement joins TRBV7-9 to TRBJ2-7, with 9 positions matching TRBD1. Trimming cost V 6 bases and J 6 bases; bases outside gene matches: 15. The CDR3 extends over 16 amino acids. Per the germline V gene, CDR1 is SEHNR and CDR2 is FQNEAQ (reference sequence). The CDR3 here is CASSFTFGTGNREQYF. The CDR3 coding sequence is TGTGCCAGCAGTTTCACTTTTGGGACAGGGAATCGCGAGCAGTACTTC.

The chain's CDR3 is CASSPVVNTEAFF. In DNA, the CDR3 is TGTGCCAGCAGCCCTGTGGTGAACACTGAAGCTTTCTTT. V usage is TRBV7-2 and J usage is TRBJ1-1; the D is unclear. Per the germline V gene, CDR1 is SGHTA and CDR2 is FQGNSA. The CDR3 totals 13 residues. Trimming took 5 bases from V and 0 from J, leaving 7 bases between them.

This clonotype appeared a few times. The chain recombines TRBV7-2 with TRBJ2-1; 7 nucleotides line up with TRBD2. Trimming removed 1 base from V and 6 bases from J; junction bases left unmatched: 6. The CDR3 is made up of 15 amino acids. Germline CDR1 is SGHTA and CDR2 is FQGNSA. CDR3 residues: CASSLVGRESNEQFF. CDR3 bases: TGTGCCAGCAGCTTAGTCGGGCGGGAGTCCAATGAGCAGTTCTTC.

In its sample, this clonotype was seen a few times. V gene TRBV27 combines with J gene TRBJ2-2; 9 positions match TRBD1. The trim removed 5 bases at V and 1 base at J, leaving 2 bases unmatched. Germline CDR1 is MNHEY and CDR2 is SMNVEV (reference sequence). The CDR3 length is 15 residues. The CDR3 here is CASSTDRGNTGELFF. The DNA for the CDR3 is TGTGCCAGCAGTACGGACAGGGGGAACACCGGGGAGCTGTTTTTT.

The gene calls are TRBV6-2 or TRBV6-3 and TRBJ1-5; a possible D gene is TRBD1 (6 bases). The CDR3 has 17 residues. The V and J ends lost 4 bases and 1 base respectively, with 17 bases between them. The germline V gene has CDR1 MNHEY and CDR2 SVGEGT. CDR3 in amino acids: CASSSPTWTASNQPQHF. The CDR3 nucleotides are TGTGCCAGCAGTTCCCCCACTTGGACAGCCAGCAATCAGCCCCAGCATTTT.

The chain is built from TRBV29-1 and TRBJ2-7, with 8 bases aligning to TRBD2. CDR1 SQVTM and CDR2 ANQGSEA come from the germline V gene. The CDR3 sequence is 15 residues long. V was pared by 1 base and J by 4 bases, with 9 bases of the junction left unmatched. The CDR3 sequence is CSVEVGGSGTYEQYF. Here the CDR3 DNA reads TGCAGCGTTGAAGTCGGGGGTAGCGGGACTTACGAGCAGTACTTC.

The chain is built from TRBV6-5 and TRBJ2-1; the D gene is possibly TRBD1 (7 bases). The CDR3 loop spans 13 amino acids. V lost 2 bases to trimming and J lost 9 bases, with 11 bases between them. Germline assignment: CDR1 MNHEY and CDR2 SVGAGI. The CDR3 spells CASSYGGTAEQFF. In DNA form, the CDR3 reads TGTGCCAGCAGTTACGGCGGGACAGCTGAGCAGTTCTTC.

DNA of the CDR3: TGTGCCAGCAGCCCCGAGGCTTATACGCAGTATTTT. This codes for CASSPEAYTQYF. The chain couples TRBV7-2 to TRBJ2-3; no clear D gene. The germline V gene encodes CDR1 SGHTA and CDR2 FQGNSA. This CDR3 region has 12 residues. Trimming removed 5 bases from V and 7 bases from J, with 10 bases in between. The variable domain in full, with the rest retrieved from reference TRBV7-2 and TRBJ2-3, is GAGVSQSPSNKVTEKGKDVELRCDPISGHTALYWYRQSLGQGLEFLIYFQGNSAPDKSGLPSDRFSAERTGGSVSTLTIQRTQQEDSAVYLCASSPEAYTQYFGPGTRLTVL.

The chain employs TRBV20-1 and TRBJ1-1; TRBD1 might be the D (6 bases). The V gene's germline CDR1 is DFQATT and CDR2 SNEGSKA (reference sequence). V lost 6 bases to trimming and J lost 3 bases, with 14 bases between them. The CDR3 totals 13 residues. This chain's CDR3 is CSAERQVYTEAFF. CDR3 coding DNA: TGCAGTGCAGAACGACAGGTGTACACTGAAGCTTTCTTT.

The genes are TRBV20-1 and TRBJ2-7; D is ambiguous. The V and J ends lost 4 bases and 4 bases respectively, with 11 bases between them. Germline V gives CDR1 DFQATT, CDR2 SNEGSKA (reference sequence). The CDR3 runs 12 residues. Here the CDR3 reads CSAIPDNYEQYF. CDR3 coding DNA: TGCAGTGCTATCCCCGACAATTACGAGCAGTACTTC.

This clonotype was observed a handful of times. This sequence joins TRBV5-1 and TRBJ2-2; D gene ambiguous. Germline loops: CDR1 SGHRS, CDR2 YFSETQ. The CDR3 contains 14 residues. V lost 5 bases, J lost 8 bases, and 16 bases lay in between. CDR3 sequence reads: CASRPPSDAGELFF. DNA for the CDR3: TGCGCCAGCAGGCCCCCGTCGGACGCGGGGGAGCTGTTTTTT.

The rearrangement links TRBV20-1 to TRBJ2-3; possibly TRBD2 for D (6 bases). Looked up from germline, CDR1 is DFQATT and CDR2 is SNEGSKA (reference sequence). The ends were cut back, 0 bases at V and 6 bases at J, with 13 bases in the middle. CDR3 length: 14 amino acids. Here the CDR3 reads CSAREPGREDTQYF. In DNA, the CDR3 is TGCAGTGCTAGAGAACCTGGTCGGGAGGATACGCAGTATTTT.

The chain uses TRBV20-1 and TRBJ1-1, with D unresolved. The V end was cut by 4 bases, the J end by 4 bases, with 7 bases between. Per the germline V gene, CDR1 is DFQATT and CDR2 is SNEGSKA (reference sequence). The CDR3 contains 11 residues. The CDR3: CSAKGGTEAFF. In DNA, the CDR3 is TGCAGTGCTAAGGGTGGCACTGAAGCTTTCTTT.

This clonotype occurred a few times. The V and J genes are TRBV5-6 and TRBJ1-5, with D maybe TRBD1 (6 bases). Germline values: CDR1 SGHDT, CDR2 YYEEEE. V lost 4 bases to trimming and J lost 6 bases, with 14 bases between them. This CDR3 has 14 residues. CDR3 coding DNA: TGTGCCAGCAGCCATCGGGGGGCGATTCAGCCCCAGCATTTT. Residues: CASSHRGAIQPQHF.

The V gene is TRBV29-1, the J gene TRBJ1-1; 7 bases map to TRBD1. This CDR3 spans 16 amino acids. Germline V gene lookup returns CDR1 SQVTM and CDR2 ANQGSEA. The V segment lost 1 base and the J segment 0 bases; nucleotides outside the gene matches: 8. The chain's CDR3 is CSVEGARGGMNTEAFF. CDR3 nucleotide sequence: TGCAGCGTTGAAGGGGCCAGAGGGGGCATGAACACTGAAGCTTTCTTT.

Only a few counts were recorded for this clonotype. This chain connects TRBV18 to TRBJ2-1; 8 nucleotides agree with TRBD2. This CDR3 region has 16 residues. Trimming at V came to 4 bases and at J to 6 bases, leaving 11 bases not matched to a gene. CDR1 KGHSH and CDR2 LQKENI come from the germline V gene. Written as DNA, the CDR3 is TGTGCCAGCTCACTCTTGGGACTAGGGGTAGTCAATGAGCAGTTCTTC. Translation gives CASSLLGLGVVNEQFF.

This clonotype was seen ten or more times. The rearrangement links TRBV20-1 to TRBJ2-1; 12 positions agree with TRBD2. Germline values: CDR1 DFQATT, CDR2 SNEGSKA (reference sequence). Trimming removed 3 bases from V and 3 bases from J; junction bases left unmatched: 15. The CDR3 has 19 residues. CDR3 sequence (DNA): TGCAGTGCTAGTGACAGGGGGCAACTAGCGGGAGGTAACTACAATGAGCAGTTCTTC. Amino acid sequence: CSASDRGQLAGGNYNEQFF.

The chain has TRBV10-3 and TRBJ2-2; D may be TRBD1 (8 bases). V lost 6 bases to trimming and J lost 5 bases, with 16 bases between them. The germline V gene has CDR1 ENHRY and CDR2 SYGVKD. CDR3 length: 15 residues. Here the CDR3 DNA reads TGTGCCATCAGCTTTGACAGGGGAGGGACCGGGGAGCTGTTTTTT. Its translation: CAISFDRGGTGELFF.